This TCR beta chain was recorded in a study of blood T cell repertoires in COVID-19. For the study at large: T cells, B-cell-depleted T cells, or PBMCs supplied cDNA or gDNA.

Clones were read by immunoSEQ multiplex PCR, and TCRdb kept only the in-frame ones, dropping some. The table lists some 200,000 clones, around four fifths of them singletons. There are 16 residues in the CDR3. Germline V CDR1 and CDR2: SEHNR, FQNEAQ (reference sequence). The V and J ends lost 7 bases and 4 bases respectively, with 21 bases between them. The V and J genes are TRBV7-9 and TRBJ2-3; D perhaps matches TRBD2 (6 bases). Material for sequencing was peripheral blood. The receptor was isolated from a woman aged 60-70 years who had recovered from COVID-19. CDR3 protein: CASTNPSPGGADTQYF. The CDR3 bases are TGTGCCAGCACCAATCCTTCCCCTGGAGGGGCAGATACGCAGTATTTT. Looking up the rest from reference TRBV7-9 and TRBJ2-3 gives the full variable domain: DTGVSQNPRHKITKRGQNVTFRCDPISEHNRLYWYRQTLGQGPEFLTYFQNEAQLEKSRLLSDRFSAERPKGSFSTLEIQRTEQGDSAMYLCASTNPSPGGADTQYFGPGTRLTVL.